These 28 T cell receptor beta chains share one sample of origin, sequenced in a study of shared clonotypes between healthy human individuals. Produced via immunoSEQ multiplex PCR; TCRdb's table is partial and in-frame only. Here the sample spans about 2.4 million clones, around nine tenths being singletons. Sequencing was carried out using naive CD4+ T cells sorted from blood. The sample's subset: CD45RA+ positively selected. The origin of the receptors is a man between 18 and 29 years old in good health.

The chain employs TRBV18 and TRBJ2-5, with D possibly being TRBD2 (5 bases). V was pared by 1 base and J by 2 bases, with 11 bases between. CDR1 is KGHSH and CDR2 is LQKENI in the germline V gene. The CDR3 is made up of 15 amino acids. The CDR3 loop is CASSPQVGVQETQYF. Here the CDR3 DNA reads TGTGCCAGCTCACCACAGGTGGGAGTTCAAGAGACCCAGTACTTC.

The rearrangement uses TRBV6-5 and TRBJ1-1; D is undetermined. The CDR3 totals 13 residues. V dropped 11 bases and J dropped 3 bases, with 16 bases sitting between them. CDR1 is MNHEY, CDR2 SVGAGI, per germline. The CDR3 sequence is CACGRGKYTEAFF. CDR3 nucleotide sequence: TGTGCCTGCGGTCGGGGAAAGTACACTGAAGCTTTCTTT.

Comments on this clone: The sample has other DNA sequences that encode this CDR3 too. V gene TRBV19 combines with J gene TRBJ2-7; D is undetermined. Germline V gene sequence: CDR1 LNHDA, CDR2 SQIVND (reference sequence). This CDR3 is 13 amino acids long. Between the trimmed V and J ends, which lost 5 bases and 0 bases, there was a span of 8 bases. The CDR3 protein is CASSVGSSYEQYF. The CDR3 DNA reads TGTGCCAGTAGTGTCGGAAGCTCCTACGAGCAGTACTTC.

Regarding this clone: Other DNA sequences in the sample encode the same CDR3. This chain joins TRBV18 and TRBJ1-2; no definite D call. Germline-derived CDR1 and CDR2 are KGHSH and LQKENI. Trimming pared 3 bases from V and 5 bases from J, leaving 7 bases between. This CDR3 is 12 amino acids long. Here the CDR3 reads CASSPGVYGYTF. The CDR3 nucleotides are TGTGCCAGCTCACCGGGCGTTTATGGCTACACCTTC.

This clone occurred a few times. The gene calls are TRBV18 and TRBJ1-6; no clear D gene. The ends were cut back, 5 bases at V and 8 bases at J, with 19 bases in the middle. Looked up from germline, CDR1 is KGHSH and CDR2 is LQKENI. There are 16 residues in the CDR3. The CDR3 DNA sequence: TGTGCCAGCTCATCACAGCTAACAGAGAGGGATTCACCCCTCCACTTT. Its translation: CASSSQLTERDSPLHF.

V is TRBV10-1 and J is TRBJ1-5, with TRBD1 matching 10 bases. Germline CDR1 WNHNN, CDR2 SYGVQD (reference sequence). The CDR3 is 14 residues long. V shed 8 bases, J shed 3 bases, and the junction held 4 bases outside the gene matches. CDR3 protein: CASGGTGVNQPQHF. The CDR3 nucleotides read TGCGCCAGCGGGGGGACAGGGGTCAATCAGCCCCAGCATTTT.

The J gene is TRBJ2-2, the V gene TRBV6-7; D ambiguous. TRBV6-7 counts as an open reading frame of uncertain function. V lost 9 bases, J lost 5 bases, and 4 bases lay in between. This CDR3 is 10 amino acids long. The CDR3: CARPTGELFF. The CDR3 nucleotides read TGTGCCAGGCCTACCGGGGAGCTGTTTTTT.

V and J are TRBV29-1 and TRBJ2-7, with 10 bases that match TRBD2. Germline lookup yields CDR1 SQVTM and CDR2 ANQGSEA. This CDR3 is built from 15 residues. Trimming took 1 base from V and 1 from J; bases not matched to a gene: 4. The CDR3 region is CSVEASGGPSYEQYF. The DNA for the CDR3 is TGCAGCGTTGAAGCTAGCGGGGGCCCTTCCTACGAGCAGTACTTC.

This clone was detected only once. J is TRBJ2-1 and V is TRBV5-1; D unresolved. The CDR3 covers 14 residues. Germline V gene sequence: CDR1 SGHRS, CDR2 YFSETQ. Trimming took off 0 bases at V and 5 bases at J, with 9 bases between the two ends. The CDR3 DNA follows: TGCGCCAGCAGCTTGGAGCCTCTAAACAATGAGCAGTTCTTC. Residues: CASSLEPLNNEQFF.

The CDR3 DNA reads as TGTGCCAGCAGTGTAACACAGGTTCTCAGTTATGGCTACACCTTC. Its protein is CASSVTQVLSYGYTF. The rearrangement uses TRBV5-4 and TRBJ1-2; tentative D call: TRBD1 (5 bases). Trimming shortened V by 5 bases and J by 5 bases, and 19 bases separated the two germline ends. The CDR3 extends over 15 amino acids. The V gene's germline CDR1 is SGHNT and CDR2 YYREEE (reference sequence).

This clone was detected only once. The CDR3 loop is CASSSTSGTSEQYF. The CDR3 DNA sequence: TGTGCCAGCAGCTCGACTAGCGGGACTAGCGAGCAGTACTTC. The J gene is TRBJ2-7, the V gene TRBV7-2; 11 nucleotides match TRBD2. Germline V gene data show CDR1 as SGHTA and CDR2 as FQGNSA. The length of the CDR3 is 14 residues. V trimming: 4 bases; J trimming: 6 bases; junction bases outside the gene matches: 5.

This chain connects TRBV28 to TRBJ2-6; D uncertain. CDR1 MDHEN and CDR2 SYDVKM come from the germline V gene. The CDR3 totals 14 residues. The V gene lost 7 bases and the J gene lost 4 bases, with 11 bases spanning the gap. CDR3: CASTVGSGANVLTF. The CDR3 DNA reads as TGTGCCAGCACTGTGGGTTCGGGGGCCAACGTCCTGACTTTC.

The chain uses TRBV25-1 and TRBJ2-7; 10 nucleotides agree with TRBD1. With V trimmed by 4 bases and J by 4 bases, 4 bases remained unmatched. This CDR3 is built from 14 residues. The germline gives CDR1 MGHDK, CDR2 SYGVNS. The CDR3 sequence: CASSAGTGVYEQYF. CDR3 coding DNA: TGTGCCAGCAGTGCCGGGACAGGGGTGTACGAGCAGTACTTC.

This clone was counted a single time. This specimen includes other DNA sequences encoding the same CDR3. This CDR3 reads CASSLEGFGNQPQHF. CDR3 nucleotides: TGTGCCAGCAGCTTGGAAGGCTTCGGAAATCAGCCCCAGCATTTT. The chain joins TRBV5-5 to TRBJ1-5; D is uncertain. The ends were cut back, 0 bases at V and 4 bases at J, with 11 bases in the middle. This CDR3 is 15 amino acids long. Germline V gene sequence: CDR1 SGHKS, CDR2 YYEKEE (reference sequence).

The gene calls are TRBV7-3 and TRBJ2-2, with TRBD1 matching 8 bases. The CDR3 length is 17 residues. Germline V gives CDR1 SGHTA, CDR2 FQGTGA. V trimming: 5 bases; J trimming: 1 base; junction bases outside the gene matches: 9. CDR3 coding DNA: TGTGCCAGCAGCCCGAGGTGGGGGACAGGGAACACCGGGGAGCTGTTTTTT. This encodes CASSPRWGTGNTGELFF.

This chain uses TRBV28 with TRBJ2-7; no clear D gene. The germline CDR1 and CDR2 sequences are MDHEN and SYDVKM. Trimming cost V 9 bases and J 3 bases, with 18 bases left between them. This CDR3 is built from 14 residues. In nucleotides, the CDR3 is TGTGCCAGTAATCCCCTCCTGGGTAGCTACGAGCAGTACTTC. Translation gives CASNPLLGSYEQYF.

The chain uses TRBV7-2 and TRBJ1-6; TRBD1 agrees at 7 bases. Germline V gives CDR1 SGHTA, CDR2 FQGNSA. The CDR3 has 15 residues. Trimming took 2 bases from V and 7 from J; bases not matched to a gene: 5. The DNA of the CDR3 is TGTGCCAGCAGCTTAACCGGGACAGTGAATTCACCCCTCCACTTT. This gives the protein CASSLTGTVNSPLHF.

This clone is a singleton in its sample. The chain links TRBV5-1 to TRBJ2-3; D assignment may be TRBD1 or TRBD2 (5 bases each). Germline V gene sequence: CDR1 SGHRS, CDR2 YFSETQ. The CDR3 consists of 15 residues. The V end was cut by 4 bases, the J end by 3 bases, with 15 bases between. The CDR3 loop reads CASSPRLGTTDTQYF. CDR3 in DNA: TGCGCCAGCAGCCCTCGTTTGGGGACGACAGATACGCAGTATTTT.

The chain has TRBV11-2 and TRBJ1-2, with D unclear. V was trimmed by 4 bases and J by 2 bases, leaving 17 bases between them. The CDR3 length is 16 residues. Germline V gives CDR1 SGHAT, CDR2 FQNNGV. The CDR3 bases are TGTGCCAGCAGCTGGCGGCGTGACGGCCGCAACTATGGCTACACCTTC. Amino acids: CASSWRRDGRNYGYTF. Looking up the rest from reference TRBV11-2 and TRBJ1-2 gives the full variable domain: EAGVAQSPRYKIIEKRQSVAFWCNPISGHATLYWYQQILGQGPKLLIQFQNNGVVDDSQLPKDRFSAERLKGVDSTLKIQPAKLEDSAVYLCASSWRRDGRNYGYTFGSGTRLTVV.

V gene TRBV10-3 combines with J gene TRBJ1-1; D possibly corresponds to TRBD1 (6 bases). CDR1 ENHRY and CDR2 SYGVKD come from the germline V gene. The CDR3 is made up of 13 amino acids. V was clipped by 6 bases and J by 5 bases, with 13 bases between them. The CDR3: CAIRDRQDTEAFF. In DNA, the CDR3 is TGTGCCATCAGAGACAGACAGGATACTGAAGCTTTCTTT.

Turning to this clone: At the DNA level, this CDR3 is encoded by other sequences in the same sample as well. The chain joins TRBV18 to TRBJ1-4; 9 bases align to TRBD1. The CDR3 runs 15 residues. Germline V gene data show CDR1 as KGHSH and CDR2 as LQKENI. V dropped 6 bases and J dropped 8; count of bases not matched to a gene: 10. Here the CDR3 reads CASSPPGQGGEKLFF. In DNA, the CDR3 is TGTGCCAGCTCCCCCCCGGGACAGGGTGGCGAAAAACTGTTTTTT.

The chain combines TRBV7-6 with TRBJ1-3, with TRBD1 as a possible D gene (5 bases). The CDR3 loop spans 18 amino acids. Trimming took 3 bases from V and 0 from J, leaving 18 bases between them. CDR1 is SGHVS and CDR2 is FNYEAQ in the germline V gene. The DNA for the CDR3 is TGTGCCAGCAGCTTGGAGCGAATAGGGGCGTACTCTGGAAACACCATATATTTT. This sequence encodes CASSLERIGAYSGNTIYF.

In its sample, this clone was seen once. V gene TRBV5-1 combines with J gene TRBJ1-4, with 9 positions matching TRBD1. The length of the CDR3 is 15 residues. The V gene's germline CDR1 is SGHRS and CDR2 YFSETQ. Losses at the gene ends were 0 bases for V and 5 bases for J; bases not matched to a gene: 2. CDR3 DNA sequence: TGCGCCAGCAGCTTGGGGGACAGGGAAAATGAAAAACTGTTTTTT. It yields the protein CASSLGDRENEKLFF.

The V and J genes are TRBV7-9 and TRBJ2-7; D remains unclear. Trimming took off 1 base at V and 3 bases at J, with 13 bases between the two ends. The CDR3 has 15 amino acids. Per the germline V gene, CDR1 is SEHNR and CDR2 is FQNEAQ (reference sequence). CDR3 loop: CASSLDDGQIYEQYF. CDR3 nucleotides: TGTGCCAGCAGCTTAGATGATGGCCAGATCTACGAGCAGTACTTC.

The V and J genes are TRBV19 and TRBJ1-3; D is uncertain. Trimming cost V 6 bases and J 4 bases, with 10 bases left between them. This CDR3 region has 13 residues. The germline V gene has CDR1 LNHDA and CDR2 SQIVND (reference sequence). Here the CDR3 DNA reads TGTGCCAGTAGGACACGGCCGGGAAACACCATATATTTT. Translation gives CASRTRPGNTIYF.

This clone was seen just once. J is TRBJ1-1 and V is TRBV29-1; D unclear. Germline V gene lookup returns CDR1 SQVTM and CDR2 ANQGSEA. This CDR3 is built from 13 residues. V lost 7 bases and J 0 bases, leaving 12 bases between the germline ends. The CDR3 region is CSGVRGMNTEAFF. In DNA, the CDR3 is TGCAGCGGGGTCCGAGGCATGAACACTGAAGCTTTCTTT.

The chain has TRBV7-2 and TRBJ2-7; 12 bases match TRBD2. The CDR3 loop spans 16 amino acids. CDR1 is SGHTA, CDR2 FQGNSA, per germline. Trimming removed 6 bases from V and 7 bases from J; junction bases left unmatched: 13. The CDR3 protein is CASRPGTSGQAREQYF. For the CDR3, the DNA is TGTGCCAGCAGACCCGGGACTAGCGGGCAGGCCAGGGAGCAGTACTTC. The whole variable domain, remainder taken from reference TRBV7-2 and TRBJ2-7, is GAGVSQSPSNKVTEKGKDVELRCDPISGHTALYWYRQSLGQGLEFLIYFQGNSAPDKSGLPSDRFSAERTGGSVSTLTIQRTQQEDSAVYLCASRPGTSGQAREQYFGPGTRLTVT.

The chain joins TRBV4-3 to TRBJ2-1; D could derive from TRBD1 or TRBD2 (5 bases each). The V end was cut by 3 bases, the J end by 1 base, with 10 bases between. Germline V gives CDR1 LGHNA, CDR2 YSLEER. The CDR3 has 15 amino acids. The CDR3 sequence is CASSQGTGSYNEQFF. The DNA for the CDR3 is TGCGCCAGCAGCCAGGGGACGGGTTCCTACAATGAGCAGTTCTTC.